This TCR beta chain was identified during a study of shared clonotypes between healthy human individuals. Findings and caveats of the study: The study found about 5% of naive CD4 clonotypes shared across several donors. Rarefaction analysis demonstrated incomplete sorted-subset sequencing notwithstanding large depth.

As defined, naive CD8 cells were CD45RO-negative and positively selected for CCR7, with terminally differentiated effector memory CD45RA+ cells excluded. Remarks on this clone: Its target is not known.

The run depth of the assay was deep. Every subset's genomic DNA went evenly onto several immunoSEQ plates. The method was immunoSEQ multiplex PCR; TCRdb's version includes in-frame clones alone and lacks a portion of them. The data contain approximately 2,000,000 clones, about 94% of them singletons. Germline CDR1 is LNHNV and CDR2 is YYDKDF (reference sequence). The CDR3 sequence is 17 residues long. V shed 5 bases and J 15 bases; nucleotides not matched to a gene: 17. This TCR came from a man aged 18 to 35 in good health. Some clones in this sample may be carry-over from other donors' samples. The material sequenced was naive CD8+ T cells from PBMCs. The chain is built from TRBV15 and TRBJ2-1; 15 nucleotides match TRBD2. This CDR3 is CATSGHPGTSGRLTRFF. CDR3 coding DNA: TGTGCCACCAGCGGACACCCCGGGACTAGCGGGAGGTTAACGCGGTTCTTC.